A single sample is the source of the 24 T cell receptor beta chains below, sequenced in a study of blood T cell repertoires in COVID-19. Libraries were prepared by immunoSEQ multiplex PCR; TCRdb keeps only in-frame clonotypes and omits some of them. The sample has approximately 150,000 clones; 84% are singletons. The specimen sequenced was peripheral blood. Source of these receptors: a man between 60 and 70 years old with acute or convalescent COVID-19.

This clone turned up a few times. V is TRBV5-1 and J is TRBJ2-1; 7 nucleotides agree with TRBD1. Trimming cost V 6 bases and J 6 bases; bases outside gene matches: 9. The length of the CDR3 is 14 residues. Germline V gene lookup returns CDR1 SGHRS and CDR2 YFSETQ. CDR3: CASTSLQGSNEQFF. DNA of the CDR3: TGCGCCAGCACCTCATTACAGGGGAGCAATGAGCAGTTCTTC.

The chain carries TRBV9 and TRBJ1-6; D perhaps matches TRBD1 (6 bases). The CDR3 totals 15 residues. Trimming shortened V by 0 bases and J by 11 bases, and 15 bases separated the two germline ends. Per germline, CDR1 SGDLS and CDR2 YYNGEE. CDR3 DNA sequence: TGTGCCAGCAGCGTAGACGGCAGGGGAAGGGCACCCCTCCACTTT. Translated: CASSVDGRGRAPLHF.

This chain links TRBV19 with TRBJ1-1; 9 nucleotides line up with TRBD1. The CDR3 is 14 residues long. The V and J ends lost 3 bases and 7 bases, in that order; junction bases with no gene match: 6. CDR1 LNHDA and CDR2 SQIVND come from the germline V gene (reference sequence). The CDR3 reads CASSIPDRGSEAFF. The DNA for the CDR3 is TGTGCCAGTAGTATCCCGGACAGGGGAAGTGAAGCTTTCTTT.

The chain recombines TRBV5-6 with TRBJ1-6; 7 nucleotides align to TRBD1. Germline V lookup: CDR1 SGHDT, CDR2 YYEEEE. V lost 0 bases to trimming and J lost 7 bases; unmatched junction nucleotides: 1. CDR3 length: 14 residues. CDR3: CASSLGQGNSPLHF. CDR3 DNA sequence: TGTGCCAGCAGCTTGGGACAGGGAAATTCACCCCTCCACTTT.

The chain combines TRBV5-5 with TRBJ1-1; 7 nucleotides align to TRBD1. V dropped 4 bases and J dropped 0; count of bases not matched to a gene: 6. The length of the CDR3 is 15 residues. Germline V CDR1 and CDR2: SGHKS, YYEKEE (reference sequence). The CDR3 loop reads CASSLGQDMNTEAFF. CDR3 coding DNA: TGTGCCAGCAGCCTCGGACAGGACATGAACACTGAAGCTTTCTTT.

This chain links TRBV5-4 with TRBJ1-2, with a weak D call TRBD1 (6 bases). Trimming cost V 4 bases and J 4 bases, with 14 bases left between them. In germline, CDR1 is SGHNT, CDR2 YYREEE (reference sequence). The CDR3 loop spans 14 amino acids. This chain's CDR3 is CASSARQVTYGYTF. The CDR3 DNA reads as TGTGCCAGCAGCGCAAGACAGGTCACCTATGGCTACACCTTC. The variable domain in full, with the rest retrieved from reference TRBV5-4 and TRBJ1-2, is ETGVTQSPTHLIKTRGQQVTLRCSSQSGHNTVSWYQQALGQGPQFIFQYYREEENGRGNFPPRFSGLQFPNYSSELNVNALELDDSALYLCASSARQVTYGYTFGSGTRLTVV.

The chain links TRBV3-1 (or the pseudogene TRBV3-2) to TRBJ2-7, with 7 bases aligning to TRBD1. The J segment lost 4 bases and the V segment lost 2 bases, leaving 5 bases of the junction unmatched. The CDR3 has 14 amino acids. Germline-derived CDR1 and CDR2 are LGHDT and YNNKEL (reference sequence). CDR3 residues: CASSQTGAVYEQYF. In nucleotides, the CDR3 is TGTGCCAGCAGCCAAACAGGGGCTGTGTACGAGCAGTACTTC.

The sample holds a few counts of this clone. V gene TRBV5-1 combines with J gene TRBJ2-5; D possibly corresponds to TRBD2 (5 bases). Trimming cost V 7 bases and J 5 bases, with 12 bases left between them. This CDR3 has 12 residues. Germline loops: CDR1 SGHRS, CDR2 YFSETQ. The CDR3 sequence: CASALGGETQYF. Here the CDR3 DNA reads TGCGCCAGCGCTCTTGGAGGTGAGACCCAGTACTTC.

The rearrangement links TRBV3-1 (or the pseudogene TRBV3-2) to TRBJ1-2; a weak D match, TRBD1 (5 bases). The CDR3 consists of 14 residues. V was trimmed by 6 bases and J by 3 bases, leaving 14 bases between them. CDR1 and CDR2 from the germline V gene are LGHDT and YNNKEL (reference sequence). CDR3: CASRFQGADYGYTF. The DNA of the CDR3 is TGTGCCAGCAGGTTTCAAGGGGCCGACTATGGCTACACCTTC.

The CDR3 DNA sequence: TGTGCCAGCAGCTTAGGGGCTTACAGGGGGCTCGACACTGAAGCTTTCTTT. This encodes CASSLGAYRGLDTEAFF. The V call is TRBV7-6, the J call TRBJ1-1, with 9 bases fitting TRBD1. Germline values: CDR1 SGHVS, CDR2 FNYEAQ. The CDR3 consists of 17 residues. The trim removed 1 base at V and 3 bases at J, leaving 9 bases unmatched.

The chain has TRBV19 and TRBJ2-5; D is unresolved. Trimming left V 5 bases short and J 2 bases short, with 12 bases between. This CDR3 has 14 amino acids. Germline V gives CDR1 LNHDA, CDR2 SQIVND (reference sequence). The CDR3 region is CASSPTAPQETQYF. The CDR3 DNA is TGTGCCAGTAGTCCCACAGCCCCGCAAGAGACCCAGTACTTC.

This clone was seen a handful of times. The chain couples TRBV2 to TRBJ1-2, with TRBD1 matching over 7 bases. The germline V gene encodes CDR1 SNHLY and CDR2 FYNNEI. The junction had 11 bases not matched to a gene; V was cut back by 4 bases and J by 6 bases. This CDR3 is 15 amino acids long. CDR3: CASSVTRTGADGYTF. The CDR3 DNA reads as TGTGCCAGCAGTGTCACACGGACAGGAGCGGATGGCTACACCTTC.

This sequence joins TRBV5-1 and TRBJ2-1, with 11 bases fitting TRBD2. There are 16 residues in the CDR3. From germline, CDR1 is SGHRS and CDR2 YFSETQ. J lost 4 bases, V lost 0 bases, and 3 bases had no gene match. The CDR3 nucleotides are TGCGCCAGCAGCTTGGCGACTAGCGGGGCGTACAATGAGCAGTTCTTC. Protein product: CASSLATSGAYNEQFF.

The chain recombines TRBV9 with TRBJ2-5; D may be TRBD2 (5 bases). This CDR3 has 16 residues. The V gene's germline CDR1 is SGDLS and CDR2 YYNGEE. V gave up 3 bases and J gave up 5 bases, with 20 bases separating them. The CDR3 bases are TGTGCCAGCAGCGGATCCGCCGGACTCATGGGGGAGACCCAGTACTTC. Amino acid sequence: CASSGSAGLMGETQYF.

The J gene is TRBJ1-2, the V gene TRBV15; 7 nucleotides align to TRBD1. J lost 0 bases, V lost 8 bases, and 6 bases had no gene match. Germline CDR1 LNHNV, CDR2 YYDKDF (reference sequence). The CDR3 loop spans 14 amino acids. CDR3 in amino acids: CATRRTGANYGYTF. For the CDR3, the DNA is TGTGCCACCCGAAGGACAGGAGCTAACTATGGCTACACCTTC.

This clone was counted only a few times. The genes are TRBV9 and TRBJ2-3; TRBD2 matches 11 bases. This CDR3 region has 16 residues. Germline lookup yields CDR1 SGDLS and CDR2 YYNGEE. The V gene end was trimmed by 0 bases and the J gene end by 1 base; junction bases not matched to a gene: 1. CDR3 region: CASSVALAGGTDTQYF. The CDR3 bases are TGTGCCAGCAGCGTAGCACTAGCGGGGGGCACAGATACGCAGTATTTT. The full variable domain, its missing parts supplied by reference TRBV9 and TRBJ2-3, is DSGVTQTPKHLITATGQRVTLRCSPRSGDLSVYWYQQSLDQGLQFLIQYYNGEERAKGNILERFSAQQFPDLHSELNLSSLELGDSALYFCASSVALAGGTDTQYFGPGTRLTVL.

V usage is TRBV7-6 and J usage is TRBJ2-1, with D perhaps TRBD2 (5 bases). Germline V gene data show CDR1 as SGHVS and CDR2 as FNYEAQ. This CDR3 is 13 amino acids long. Trimming pared 3 bases from V and 9 bases from J, leaving 12 bases between. CDR3 coding DNA: TGTGCCAGCAGCTTGGACTCCGGTCGTGAGCAGTTCTTC. Protein: CASSLDSGREQFF.

CDR3 sequence: CASRVSGQGGGYTF. In DNA form, the CDR3 reads TGTGCCAGCAGAGTCTCGGGACAGGGCGGGGGCTACACCTTC. V is TRBV6-5 and J is TRBJ1-2; 9 bases agree with TRBD1. V was clipped by 6 bases and J by 8 bases; unmatched bases: 10. The CDR3 runs to 14 residues. Germline-derived CDR1 and CDR2 are MNHEY and SVGAGI.

This sequence joins TRBV20-1 and TRBJ2-1; 11 positions agree with TRBD2. Trimming took 3 bases from V and 4 from J; bases not matched to a gene: 5. This CDR3 region has 15 residues. Germline V gene sequence: CDR1 DFQATT, CDR2 SNEGSKA (reference sequence). CDR3 residues: CSASGGTSGYNEQFF. CDR3 in DNA: TGCAGTGCTAGTGGCGGGACTAGCGGTTACAATGAGCAGTTCTTC.

The chain carries TRBV9 and TRBJ2-2; TRBD1 aligns across 9 bases. Germline values: CDR1 SGDLS, CDR2 YYNGEE. The CDR3 spans 15 residues. V was clipped by 4 bases and J by 3 bases; unmatched bases: 4. CDR3 sequence: CASSLRTGDTGELFF. In DNA, the CDR3 is TGTGCCAGCAGCCTCAGGACAGGGGACACCGGGGAGCTGTTTTTT.

V is TRBV5-5 and J is TRBJ1-5; tentative D call: TRBD1 (6 bases). The germline V and J ends were trimmed by 1 base and 6 bases, with 17 bases remaining between them. Germline CDR1 SGHKS, CDR2 YYEKEE (reference sequence). The CDR3 is 16 amino acids. CDR3 in DNA: TGTGCCAGCAGCTTGAGCCCGGGGGGCAGGAGTCAGCCCCAGCATTTT. It is translated as CASSLSPGGRSQPQHF.

The chain links TRBV30 to TRBJ1-2; tentatively, D is TRBD1 (5 bases). This CDR3 region has 14 residues. Germline V gene lookup returns CDR1 GTSNPN and CDR2 SVGIG (reference sequence). The V gene lost 0 bases and the J gene lost 8 bases, with 16 bases spanning the gap. In DNA, the CDR3 is TGTGCCTGGAGTGTCTCTCTCCCAGGGAACGGCTACACCTTC. Amino acids: CAWSVSLPGNGYTF.

V usage is TRBV19 and J usage is TRBJ1-1; D uncertain. Germline V gene data show CDR1 as LNHDA and CDR2 as SQIVND (reference sequence). The CDR3 is 14 residues long. Trimming removed 5 bases from V and 5 bases from J, with 15 bases in between. The CDR3 DNA is TGTGCCAGTAGTGGCAGGAGGATCGGGACTGAAGCTTTCTTT. This encodes CASSGRRIGTEAFF.

This rearrangement joins TRBV5-6 to TRBJ1-5; a weak D match, TRBD1 (6 bases). CDR1 and CDR2 from the germline V gene are SGHDT and YYEEEE. V shed 0 bases and J shed 3 bases, with 13 bases lying between them. The CDR3 length is 16 residues. The CDR3 loop is CASSLVGAGLNQPQHF. The CDR3 DNA follows: TGTGCCAGCAGCTTGGTGGGGGCAGGGCTCAATCAGCCCCAGCATTTT.